A selection of T cell receptor beta chains follows, all from one sample in a study of PD-1 blockade in classical Hodgkin lymphoma. Some clones are missing from TCRdb's copy, which holds only in-frame ones; the method was immunoSEQ multiplex PCR. The sample records 10,000 to 15,000 clones, about nine tenths being singletons. The source material was peripheral blood mononuclear cells (PBMCs), sampled at baseline. These TCRs come from a human donor with classical Hodgkin lymphoma. The CDR3 runs from the conserved cysteine through the conserved F or W. The D gene is left open where the match is weak. Clone size is not always given. Where it is, it says once, few, many or a class for expanded clones.

cdr3_nt cdr3_aa d_call j_call v_call clone_size
TGTGCCGGCGTAGGCCAGGCGCCACTTGGGGGAATAAAACTGTTTTTT CAGVGQAPLGGIKLFF NA TRBJ1-4 TRBV12-1 NA
TGTGCCAGCAGCTTGGATAGCGGGGCTACCTACAATGAGCAGTTCTTC CASSLDSGATYNEQFF TRBD2 TRBJ2-1 TRBV5-6 few
TGTGCCACCAGCAGAGATAGCGGGAAGTTCGAGCAGTACTTC CATSRDSGKFEQYF TRBD2 TRBJ2-7 TRBV15 NA
TGCGCCAGCAGCCTGTCGCTAGTGGAAGGCTATCAGTTCTTC CASSLSLVEGYQFF NA TRBJ2-1 TRBV5-1 once
TGTGCCAGCAGCTTAGATAGTAGCAATCAGCCCCAGCATTTT CASSLDSSNQPQHF NA TRBJ1-5 TRBV7-9 NA
TGCGCCAGTACACAGGGAAGTGGCTTCGGGGAGCTGTTTTTT CASTQGSGFGELFF NA TRBJ2-2 TRBV5-1 NA
TGTGCCAGCAGCTTAGGCCACAGGAGTTCCGAGCAGTACTTC CASSLGHRSSEQYF NA TRBJ2-7 TRBV7-2 NA
TGTGCCAGCAGTTATGACAGGGGTATCGAGCAGTACTTC CASSYDRGIEQYF TRBD1 TRBJ2-7 TRBV6-5 NA
TGTGCCAGCAGCCCCGGACTAGCAAAGCAGTACTTC CASSPGLAKQYF TRBD2 TRBJ2-7 TRBV28 NA
TGTGCCAGCAGCCCGGCGGGGGACGACAGGGTTCGCCACACCGGGGAGCTGTTTTTT CASSPAGDDRVRHTGELFF NA TRBJ2-2 TRBV12-1 NA
TGCGCCAGCAGCTCTACAGGGGGCCCCAGTGAAAAACTGTTTTTT CASSSTGGPSEKLFF TRBD1 TRBJ1-4 TRBV5-1 NA
TGTGCCAGCAGTTACGAGGGGGGGAACACTGAAGCTTTCTTT CASSYEGGNTEAFF NA TRBJ1-1 TRBV6-5 NA
TGTGCCAGCAGCTTCTCAAACACTGAAGCTTTCTTT CASSFSNTEAFF NA TRBJ1-1 TRBV7-2 NA
TGTGCCAGCGGAGGGACAGGGTCCGGGGAGCTGTTTTTT CASGGTGSGELFF TRBD1 TRBJ2-2 TRBV2 NA
TGCGCCAGCAGCAACGGGACAGGGGTTTATAGTGAGCAGTTCTTC CASSNGTGVYSEQFF TRBD1 TRBJ2-1 TRBV5-1 NA
TGTGCCGGGGAGACGGGACAGGGGGCAGATACGCAGTATTTT CAGETGQGADTQYF TRBD1 TRBJ2-3 TRBV5-4 once